This T cell receptor (beta chain) was sequenced for a study of blood T cells in healthy people across ages. Overall study findings and caveats: Age advanced and TCR beta diversity per million T cells fell, roughly linearly. Both higher diversity and more naive CD4+ cells marked long-lived donors when set against aged donors.

Alongside a J-beta primer mix, a sample-barcoded 5' primer served in a second PCR lasting about 7 to 11 cycles. TCRdb ran MiXCR on the 5' RACE reads and lists one entry per CDR3 protein. The sample carries hundreds of thousands of distinct CDR3 sequences, roughly 41% recorded once. Each sample yielded at least 6 micrograms of PBMC total RNA. Germline lookup yields CDR1 DFQATT and CDR2 SNEGSKA (reference sequence). V lost 3 bases to trimming and J lost 6 bases, with 12 bases between them. The CDR3 loop spans 12 amino acids. For this clonotype: Its antigen is not known.

The rearrangement links TRBV20-1 to TRBJ2-7; unclear D gene. The sequenced sample was blood. The sequence was obtained from a man older than 75 in good health. CDR3 in DNA: TGCAGTGCTAGTTCGTCTGCATTCGAGCAGTACTTC. This translates into CSASSSAFEQYF.